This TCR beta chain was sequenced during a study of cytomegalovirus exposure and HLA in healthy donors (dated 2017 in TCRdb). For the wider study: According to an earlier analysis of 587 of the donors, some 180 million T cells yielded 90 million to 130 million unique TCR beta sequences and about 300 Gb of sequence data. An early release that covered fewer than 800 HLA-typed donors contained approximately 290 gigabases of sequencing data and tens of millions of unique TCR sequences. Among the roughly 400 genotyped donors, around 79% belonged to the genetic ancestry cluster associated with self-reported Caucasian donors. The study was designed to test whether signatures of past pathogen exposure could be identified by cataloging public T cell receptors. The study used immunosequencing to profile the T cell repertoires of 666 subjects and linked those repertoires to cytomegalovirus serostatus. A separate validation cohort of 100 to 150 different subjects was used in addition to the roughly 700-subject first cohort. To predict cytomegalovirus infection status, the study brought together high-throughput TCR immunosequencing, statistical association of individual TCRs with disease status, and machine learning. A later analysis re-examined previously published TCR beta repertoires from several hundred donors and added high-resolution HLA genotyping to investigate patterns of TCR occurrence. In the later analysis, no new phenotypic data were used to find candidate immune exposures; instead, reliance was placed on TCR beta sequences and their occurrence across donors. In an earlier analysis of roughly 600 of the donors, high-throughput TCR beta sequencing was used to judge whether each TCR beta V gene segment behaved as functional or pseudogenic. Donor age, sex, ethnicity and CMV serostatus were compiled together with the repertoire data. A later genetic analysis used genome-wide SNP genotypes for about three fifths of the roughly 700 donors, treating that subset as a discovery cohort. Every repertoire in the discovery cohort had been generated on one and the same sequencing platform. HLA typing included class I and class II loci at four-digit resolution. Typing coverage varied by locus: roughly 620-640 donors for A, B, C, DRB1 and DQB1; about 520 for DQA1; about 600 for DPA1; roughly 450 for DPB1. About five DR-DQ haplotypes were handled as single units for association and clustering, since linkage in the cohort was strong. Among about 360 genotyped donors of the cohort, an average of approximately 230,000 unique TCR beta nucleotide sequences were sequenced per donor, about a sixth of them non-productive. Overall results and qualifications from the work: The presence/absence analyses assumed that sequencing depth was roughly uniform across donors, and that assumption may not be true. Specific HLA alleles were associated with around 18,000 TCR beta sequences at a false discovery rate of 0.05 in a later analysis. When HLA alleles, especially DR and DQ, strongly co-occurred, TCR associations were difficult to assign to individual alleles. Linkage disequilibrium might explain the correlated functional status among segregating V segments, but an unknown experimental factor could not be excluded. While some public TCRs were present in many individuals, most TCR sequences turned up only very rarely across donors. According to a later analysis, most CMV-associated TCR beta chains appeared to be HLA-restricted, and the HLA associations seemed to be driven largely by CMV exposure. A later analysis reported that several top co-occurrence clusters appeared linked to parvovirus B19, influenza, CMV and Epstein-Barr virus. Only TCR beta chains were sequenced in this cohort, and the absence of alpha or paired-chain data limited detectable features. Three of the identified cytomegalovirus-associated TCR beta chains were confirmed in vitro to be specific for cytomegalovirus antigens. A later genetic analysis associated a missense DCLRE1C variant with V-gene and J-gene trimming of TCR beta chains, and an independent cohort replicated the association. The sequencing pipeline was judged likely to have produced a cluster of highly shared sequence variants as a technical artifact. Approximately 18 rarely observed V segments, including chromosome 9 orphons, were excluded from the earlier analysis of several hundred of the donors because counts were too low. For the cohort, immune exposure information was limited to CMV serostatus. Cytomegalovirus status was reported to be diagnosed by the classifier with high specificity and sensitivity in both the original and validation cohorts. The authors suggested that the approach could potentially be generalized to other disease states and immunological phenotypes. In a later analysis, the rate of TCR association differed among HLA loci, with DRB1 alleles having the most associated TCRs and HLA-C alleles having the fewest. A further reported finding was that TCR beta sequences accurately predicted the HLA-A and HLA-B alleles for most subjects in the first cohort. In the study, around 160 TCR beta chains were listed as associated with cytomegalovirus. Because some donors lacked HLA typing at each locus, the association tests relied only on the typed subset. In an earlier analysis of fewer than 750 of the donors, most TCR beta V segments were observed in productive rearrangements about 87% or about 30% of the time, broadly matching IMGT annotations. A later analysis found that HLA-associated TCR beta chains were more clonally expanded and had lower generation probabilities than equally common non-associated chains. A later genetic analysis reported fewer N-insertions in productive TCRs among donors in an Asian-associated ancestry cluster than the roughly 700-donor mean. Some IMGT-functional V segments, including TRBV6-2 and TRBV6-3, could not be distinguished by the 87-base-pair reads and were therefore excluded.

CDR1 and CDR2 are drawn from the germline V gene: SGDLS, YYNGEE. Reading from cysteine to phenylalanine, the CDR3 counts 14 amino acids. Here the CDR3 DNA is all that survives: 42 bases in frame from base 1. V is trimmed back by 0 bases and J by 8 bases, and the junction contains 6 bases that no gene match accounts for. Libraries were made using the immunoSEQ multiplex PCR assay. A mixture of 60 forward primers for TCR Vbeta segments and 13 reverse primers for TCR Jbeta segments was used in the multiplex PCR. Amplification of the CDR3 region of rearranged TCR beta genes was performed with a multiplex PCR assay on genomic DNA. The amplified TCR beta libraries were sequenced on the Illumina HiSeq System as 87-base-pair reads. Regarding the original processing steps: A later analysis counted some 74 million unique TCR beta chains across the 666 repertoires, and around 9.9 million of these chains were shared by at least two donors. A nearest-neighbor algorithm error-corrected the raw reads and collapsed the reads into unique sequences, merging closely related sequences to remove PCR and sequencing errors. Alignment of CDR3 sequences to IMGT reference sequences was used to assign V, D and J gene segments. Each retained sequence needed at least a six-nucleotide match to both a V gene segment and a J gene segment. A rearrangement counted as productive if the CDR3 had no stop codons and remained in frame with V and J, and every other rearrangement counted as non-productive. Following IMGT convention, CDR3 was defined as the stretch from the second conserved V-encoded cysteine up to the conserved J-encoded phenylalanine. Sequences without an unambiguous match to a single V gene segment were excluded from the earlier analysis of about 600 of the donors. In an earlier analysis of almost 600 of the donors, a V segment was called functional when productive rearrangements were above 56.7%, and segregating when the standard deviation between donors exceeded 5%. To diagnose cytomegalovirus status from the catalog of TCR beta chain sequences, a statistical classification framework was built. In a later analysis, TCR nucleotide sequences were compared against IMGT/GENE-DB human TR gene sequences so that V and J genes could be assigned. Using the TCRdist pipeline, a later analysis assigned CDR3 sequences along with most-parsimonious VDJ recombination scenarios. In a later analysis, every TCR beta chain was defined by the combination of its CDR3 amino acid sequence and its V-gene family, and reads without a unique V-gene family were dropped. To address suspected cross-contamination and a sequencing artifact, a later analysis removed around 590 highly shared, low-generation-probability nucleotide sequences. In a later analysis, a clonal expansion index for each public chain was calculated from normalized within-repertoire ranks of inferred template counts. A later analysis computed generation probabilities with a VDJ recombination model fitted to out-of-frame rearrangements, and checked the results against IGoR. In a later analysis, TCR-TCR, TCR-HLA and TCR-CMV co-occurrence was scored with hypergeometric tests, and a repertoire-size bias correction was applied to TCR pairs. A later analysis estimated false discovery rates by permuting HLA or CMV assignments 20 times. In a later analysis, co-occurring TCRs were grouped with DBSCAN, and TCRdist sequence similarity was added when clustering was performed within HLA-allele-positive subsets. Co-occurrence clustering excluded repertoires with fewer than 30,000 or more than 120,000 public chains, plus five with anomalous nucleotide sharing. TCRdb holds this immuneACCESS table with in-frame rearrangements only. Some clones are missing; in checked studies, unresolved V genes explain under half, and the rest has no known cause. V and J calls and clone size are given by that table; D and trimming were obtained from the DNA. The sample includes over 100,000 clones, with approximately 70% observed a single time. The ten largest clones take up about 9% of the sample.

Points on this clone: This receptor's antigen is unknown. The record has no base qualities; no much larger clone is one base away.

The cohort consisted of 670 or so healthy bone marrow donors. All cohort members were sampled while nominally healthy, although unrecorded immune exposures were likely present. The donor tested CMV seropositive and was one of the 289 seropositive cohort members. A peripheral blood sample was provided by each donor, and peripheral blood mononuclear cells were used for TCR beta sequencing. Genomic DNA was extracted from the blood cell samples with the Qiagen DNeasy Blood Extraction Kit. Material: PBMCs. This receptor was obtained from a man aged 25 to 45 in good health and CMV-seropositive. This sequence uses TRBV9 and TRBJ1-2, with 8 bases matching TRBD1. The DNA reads TGTGCCAGCAGCGTAGGGACAGGGCCTCGCGGCTACACCTTC. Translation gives CASSVGTGPRGYTF.